The T cell receptor (beta chain) under discussion was sequenced for a study of blood T cell repertoires in COVID-19. About the research overall: Nucleic acid was either cDNA or gDNA, and it came from T cells, B-cell-depleted T cells, or PBMCs.

The protocol was immunoSEQ multiplex PCR, while the TCRdb copy is restricted to in-frame clones and leaves out a portion. Of fewer than 85,000 clones listed, 70% to 75% are singletons. Germline CDR1 is SGHRS and CDR2 is YFSETQ. V lost 0 bases, J lost 2 bases, and 17 bases lay in between. The CDR3 is 17 amino acids. The sequence was obtained from a man between 60 and 75 years old with acute or convalescent COVID-19. The sequencing sample was made of peripheral blood. This chain uses TRBV5-1 with TRBJ1-2; D is undetermined. The CDR3 coding sequence is TGCGCCAGCAGCTTGGGTCCAGGCCCATACCCGAACTATGGCTACACCTTC. Protein: CASSLGPGPYPNYGYTF.